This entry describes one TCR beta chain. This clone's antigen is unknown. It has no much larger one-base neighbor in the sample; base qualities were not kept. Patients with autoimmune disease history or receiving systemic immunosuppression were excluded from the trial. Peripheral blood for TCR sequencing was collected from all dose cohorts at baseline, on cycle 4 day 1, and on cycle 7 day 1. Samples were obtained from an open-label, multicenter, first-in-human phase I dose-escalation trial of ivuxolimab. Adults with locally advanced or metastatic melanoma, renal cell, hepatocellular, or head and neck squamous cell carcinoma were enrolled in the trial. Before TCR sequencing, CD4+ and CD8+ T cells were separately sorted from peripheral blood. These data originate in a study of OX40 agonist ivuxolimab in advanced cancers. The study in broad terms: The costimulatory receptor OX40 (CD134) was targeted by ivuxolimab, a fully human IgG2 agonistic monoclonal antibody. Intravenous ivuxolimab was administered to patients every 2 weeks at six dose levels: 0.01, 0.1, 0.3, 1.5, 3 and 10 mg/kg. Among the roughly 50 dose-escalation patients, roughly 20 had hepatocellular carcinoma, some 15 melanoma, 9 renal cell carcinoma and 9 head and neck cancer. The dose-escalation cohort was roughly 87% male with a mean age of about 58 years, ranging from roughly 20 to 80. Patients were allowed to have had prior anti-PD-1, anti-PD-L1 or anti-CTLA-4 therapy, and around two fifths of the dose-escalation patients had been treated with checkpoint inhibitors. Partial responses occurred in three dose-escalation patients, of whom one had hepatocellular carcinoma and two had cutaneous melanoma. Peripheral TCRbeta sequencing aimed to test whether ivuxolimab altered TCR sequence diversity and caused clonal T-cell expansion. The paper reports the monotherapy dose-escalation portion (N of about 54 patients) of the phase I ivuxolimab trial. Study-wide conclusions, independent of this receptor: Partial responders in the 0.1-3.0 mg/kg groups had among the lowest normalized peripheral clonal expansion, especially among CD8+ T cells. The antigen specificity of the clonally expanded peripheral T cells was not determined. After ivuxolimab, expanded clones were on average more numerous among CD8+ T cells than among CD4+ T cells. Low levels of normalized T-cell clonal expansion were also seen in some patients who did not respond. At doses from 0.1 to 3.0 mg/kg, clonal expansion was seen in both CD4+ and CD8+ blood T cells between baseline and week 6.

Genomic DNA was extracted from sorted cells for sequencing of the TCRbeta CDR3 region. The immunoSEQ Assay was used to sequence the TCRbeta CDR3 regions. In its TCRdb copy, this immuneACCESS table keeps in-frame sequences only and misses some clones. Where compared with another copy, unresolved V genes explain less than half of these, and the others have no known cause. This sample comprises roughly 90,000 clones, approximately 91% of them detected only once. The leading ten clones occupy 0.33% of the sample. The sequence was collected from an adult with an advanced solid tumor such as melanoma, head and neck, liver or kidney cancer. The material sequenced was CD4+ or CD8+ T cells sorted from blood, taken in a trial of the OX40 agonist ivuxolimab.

The nucleotide sequence reads as follows: TGTGCCACCAGCACCTTAGACGGGTCCCACGAGCAGTACTTC. Translated, this gives CATSTLDGSHEQYF. The V gene is TRBV15 and the J gene is TRBJ2-7; no confident D gene assignment can be made. The CDR3 starts with the cysteine, ends with the phenylalanine, and has 14 residues. CDR3 DNA only is kept here, 42 bases in frame from base 1. Trimming costs V 4 bases and J 5 bases, and their ends lie 15 bases apart. CDR1 is given as LNHNV and CDR2 as YYDKDF, both from the germline V gene (reference sequence).